These 20 T cell receptor beta chains share one sample of origin, sequenced in a study of spatial heterogeneity in lung cancer. Regarding the study as a whole: Counts of expanded alpha and beta TCRs within tumors tracked the tumor nonsynonymous mutation count.

One entry per CDR3 protein results from TCRdb running MiXCR on the 5' RACE reads. The sample holds around 2,500 distinct CDR3 sequences, about 5.1% seen once. For these TCRs, the target antigens are not known. Time point of the sample: sample taken at primary tumor resection. The input for sequencing was lung tumor tissue, taken at surgery. The receptors were sampled from a male donor with early-stage non-small cell lung cancer.

Judged by abundance, this clonotype is medium-sized. The gene calls are TRBV25-1 and TRBJ1-2; 11 bases map to TRBD1. In germline, CDR1 is MGHDK, CDR2 SYGVNS. V shed 5 bases and J 7 bases; nucleotides not matched to a gene: 9. The CDR3 spans 15 residues. The DNA of the CDR3 is TGTGCCAGCAGTTCCCCGGACAGGGGGCTTCTTGGCTACACCTTC. Protein sequence: CASSSPDRGLLGYTF.

This clonotype was seen at least ten times. The V gene is TRBV30, the J gene TRBJ1-5, with D tentatively TRBD1 (6 bases). Germline CDR1 GTSNPN, CDR2 SVGIG (reference sequence). This CDR3 is built from 12 residues. V was trimmed by 3 bases and J by 12 bases, leaving 15 bases between them. The CDR3 reads CAWSPGTYLQHF. CDR3 nucleotide sequence: TGTGCCTGGAGCCCCGGGACATATCTCCAGCATTTT.

Relative to its sample, this clonotype is medium-sized. V and J are TRBV28 and TRBJ2-1; D is unresolved. The CDR3 contains 14 residues. The germline V gene encodes CDR1 MDHEN and CDR2 SYDVKM. Trimming removed 5 bases from V and 5 bases from J, with 13 bases in between. The CDR3 DNA follows: TGTGCCAGCAGTCGCGATGGGGATCACAATGAGCAGTTCTTC. It translates to CASSRDGDHNEQFF. Variable domain in full (rest from reference TRBV28 and TRBJ2-1): DVKVTQSSRYLVKRTGEKVFLECVQDMDHENMFWYRQDPGLGLRLIYFSYDVKMKEKGDIPEGYSVSREKKERFSLILESASTNQTSMYLCASSRDGDHNEQFFGPGTRLTVL.

The chain is built from TRBV4-1 and TRBJ1-1, with D possibly TRBD1 on 5 matching bases. Germline V CDR1 and CDR2: MGHRA, YSYEKL. The CDR3 runs to 13 residues. Trimming took off 2 bases at V and 7 bases at J, with 11 bases between the two ends. Written as DNA, the CDR3 is TGCGCCAGCAGCCAAAGGGGTTGGGTTGAAGCTTTCTTT. It encodes CASSQRGWVEAFF.

The chain carries TRBV4-1 and TRBJ2-1; 7 bases line up with TRBD2. V trimming: 2 bases; J trimming: 8 bases; junction bases outside the gene matches: 9. The CDR3 is 15 residues long. Germline loops: CDR1 MGHRA, CDR2 YSYEKL. This CDR3 is CASSQSREVWDEQFF. The CDR3 bases are TGCGCCAGCAGCCAATCCCGGGAGGTCTGGGATGAGCAGTTCTTC.

In its sample, this clonotype ranks as medium-sized. V usage is TRBV18 and J usage is TRBJ2-7; D possibly corresponds to TRBD2 (6 bases). Trimming shortened V by 3 bases and J by 7 bases, and 13 bases separated the two germline ends. The CDR3 totals 13 residues. Per the germline V gene, CDR1 is KGHSH and CDR2 is LQKENI. CDR3 nucleotide sequence: TGTGCCAGCTCACCCGGGAGCCGGGAGGAGCAGTACTTC. Its translation is CASSPGSREEQYF.

By sample fraction, this clonotype is medium-sized. V and J are TRBV28 and TRBJ2-3; 8 bases agree with TRBD2. CDR1 MDHEN and CDR2 SYDVKM come from the germline V gene. J gave up 11 bases and V 3 bases, and 13 bases lay outside the gene matches. CDR3 length: 15 amino acids. The CDR3, as DNA: TGTGCCAGCAGTTTCTTTTCGGGAGCGGGAGTCAGGCAGTATTTT. Translating it yields CASSFFSGAGVRQYF. The full variable domain, with the rest looked up from reference TRBV28 and TRBJ2-3, is DVKVTQSSRYLVKRTGEKVFLECVQDMDHENMFWYRQDPGLGLRLIYFSYDVKMKEKGDIPEGYSVSREKKERFSLILESASTNQTSMYLCASSFFSGAGVRQYFGPGTRLTVL.

This clonotype is categorized as medium-sized. This chain joins TRBV7-3 and TRBJ2-3, with D unresolved. CDR1 is SGHTA, CDR2 FQGTGA, per germline. The CDR3 loop spans 17 amino acids. V was shortened by 1 base and J by 5 bases, with 19 bases between the two germline ends. CDR3 protein: CASSLNPLGVAGDTQYF. CDR3 sequence (DNA): TGTGCCAGCAGCTTAAACCCCCTTGGGGTCGCCGGAGATACGCAGTATTTT.

This clonotype ranks as medium-sized (0.01 to 0.1%). The V gene is TRBV5-6, the J gene TRBJ2-7; 7 nucleotides agree with TRBD1. Looked up from germline, CDR1 is SGHDT and CDR2 is YYEEEE. V lost 1 base to trimming and J lost 4 bases; unmatched junction nucleotides: 14. The CDR3 totals 17 residues. The CDR3 is CASSLRPYRGARYEQYF. DNA for the CDR3: TGTGCCAGCAGCTTGAGACCCTACAGGGGAGCTAGGTACGAGCAGTACTTC.

This clonotype was recorded many times. The chain joins TRBV6-2 or TRBV6-3 to TRBJ1-1, with D possibly TRBD1 on 6 matching bases. Germline CDR1 is MNHEY and CDR2 is SVGEGT. Trimming removed 6 bases from V and 6 bases from J, with 8 bases in between. This CDR3 is 11 amino acids long. The CDR3 loop is CASRWGPEAFF. DNA for the CDR3: TGTGCCAGCAGATGGGGGCCTGAAGCTTTCTTT.

By sample share, this clonotype is medium-sized. The chain links TRBV5-6 to TRBJ2-1; TRBD1 matches 7 bases. Per the germline V gene, CDR1 is SGHDT and CDR2 is YYEEEE. This CDR3 is built from 14 residues. Trimming cost V 4 bases and J 4 bases; bases outside gene matches: 5. As DNA, the CDR3 is TGTGCCAGCAGCGTCGGGACAGCTTACAATGAGCAGTTCTTC. This encodes CASSVGTAYNEQFF.

This clonotype was counted between two and nine times. CDR3 DNA: TGCGCCAGCAGTGAGCCACTAGCGGGGGGGCTAGGGGAGCTGTTTTTT. Translating gives CASSEPLAGGLGELFF. The V call is TRBV10-2, the J call TRBJ2-2, with 13 bases fitting TRBD2. Trimming at V came to 2 bases and at J to 8 bases, leaving 5 bases not matched to a gene. Germline V gives CDR1 WSHSY, CDR2 SAAADI. The CDR3 totals 16 residues.

The rearrangement uses TRBV12-3 or TRBV12-4 and TRBJ1-1; no firm D call. Between the trimmed V and J ends, which lost 5 bases and 3 bases, there was a span of 10 bases. The CDR3 is 13 residues long. The CDR3 coding sequence is TGTGCCAGCAGTCCGCGAGGTTACACTGAAGCTTTCTTT. Encoded protein: CASSPRGYTEAFF.

By frequency in the sample, this clonotype is medium-sized. The genes are TRBV18 and TRBJ1-1; TRBD1 agrees at 10 bases. CDR3 size: 16 residues. CDR1 is KGHSH and CDR2 is LQKENI in the germline V gene. The junction had 10 bases not matched to a gene; V was cut back by 6 bases and J by 3 bases. CDR3: CASSRQGARRDTEAFF. The CDR3 bases are TGTGCCAGCTCGAGACAGGGGGCGAGAAGAGACACTGAAGCTTTCTTT.

There are many counts of this clonotype. The chain recombines TRBV5-1 with TRBJ2-7, with TRBD1 identical over 7 bases. The junction had 6 bases not matched to a gene; V was cut back by 0 bases and J by 6 bases. Germline CDR1 SGHRS, CDR2 YFSETQ. This CDR3 contains 14 residues. CDR3 loop: CASSLAITGAEQYF. The CDR3 DNA reads TGCGCCAGCAGCTTGGCGATTACAGGGGCCGAGCAGTACTTC.

The chain has TRBV19 and TRBJ1-2; 7 bases align to TRBD1. Germline V gene data show CDR1 as LNHDA and CDR2 as SQIVND (reference sequence). The CDR3 extends over 14 amino acids. The junction had 8 bases not matched to a gene; V was cut back by 4 bases and J by 6 bases. CDR3 bases: TGTGCCAGTAGTACGCCGGGGACAGCTCATGGCTACACCTTC. It codes for CASSTPGTAHGYTF.

Relative to its sample, this clonotype is medium-sized. This chain joins TRBV19 and TRBJ2-7; the D gene is possibly TRBD2 (6 bases). The CDR3 sequence is 14 residues long. From germline, CDR1 is LNHDA and CDR2 SQIVND (reference sequence). V lost 3 bases and J 0 bases, leaving 9 bases between the germline ends. CDR3 DNA: TGTGCCAGTAGTATGGAGGGGACCTCCTACGAGCAGTACTTC. It encodes CASSMEGTSYEQYF.

This chain joins TRBV7-9 and TRBJ1-6, with 9 bases fitting TRBD1. The CDR3 extends over 14 amino acids. V trimming: 4 bases; J trimming: 9 bases; junction bases outside the gene matches: 4. The germline gives CDR1 SEHNR, CDR2 FQNEAQ (reference sequence). The CDR3 region is CASSWDREGSPLHF. As DNA, the CDR3 is TGTGCCAGCAGCTGGGACAGGGAGGGTTCACCCCTCCACTTT.

This clonotype is termed medium-sized (0.01 to 0.1%). The genes are TRBV6-2 or TRBV6-3 and TRBJ1-2, with unresolved D. This CDR3 is built from 14 residues. CDR1 MNHEY and CDR2 SVGEGT come from the germline V gene. V gave up 0 bases and J gave up 4 bases, with 9 bases separating them. DNA for the CDR3: TGTGCCAGCAGTTACTCTCCGGGAACCTATGGCTACACCTTC. Its translation: CASSYSPGTYGYTF.

In its sample, this clonotype ranks as medium-sized. The chain carries TRBV5-1 and TRBJ2-7, with D possibly matching TRBD2 (7 bases). V was pared by 6 bases and J by 0 bases, with 16 bases between. The CDR3 has 15 amino acids. CDR1 and CDR2 from the germline V gene are SGHRS and YFSETQ. Written as DNA, the CDR3 is TGCGCCAGCAAAGGGGGGGAGGGGCGCTCCTACGAGCAGTACTTC. Translating it yields CASKGGEGRSYEQYF.